This TCR beta chain was identified in a study of Ad26.COV2.S vaccination and SARS-CoV-2 variants. Study context: Donor got 5x10^10 or 1x10^11 viral particles of Ad26.COV2.S.

This clone was seen just once. The target antigen is unknown. The table came from immunoSEQ multiplex PCR; TCRdb's copy has only in-frame clones and leaves some out. Here the sample spans about 680,000 clones, 70% to 90% being singletons. Treatment indicated: roughly 19 received Ad26.COV2.S at low or high dose, single or two shots; about 5 received placebo; per-sample allocation not given. Collection of the samples took place on day 63 after the first injection of vaccine or placebo. Its platform was an Ad26 vector, and its expressed antigen was Wuhan-strain SARS-CoV-2 spike. Findings of the study overall: There was a possibility that the TCR breadth and depth analyses underestimated total T cell responses. Following vaccination, spike-specific CD8+ and CD4+ T cell responses reportedly exhibited substantial breadth.

Germline CDR1 KGHDR, CDR2 SFDVKD. The CDR3 runs 16 residues. V shed 1 base, J shed 4 bases, and the junction held 4 bases outside the gene matches. The rearrangement joins TRBV24-1 to TRBJ1-3; 9 positions match TRBD1. Here the sequenced sample was peripheral blood, taken in a trial of Ad26.COV2.S vaccine versus placebo. The receptor was derived from a person aged 18 to 59 who received the Ad26.COV2.S COVID-19 vaccine or a placebo. CDR3 protein: CATSDLQGAEGNTIYF. The CDR3 DNA reads as TGTGCCACCAGTGATTTACAGGGGGCCGAGGGAAACACCATATATTTT.